This TCR beta chain was documented in a study of cytomegalovirus exposure and HLA in healthy donors. Study-wide results and limits: Specificity of a few CMV-associated chains for CMV antigens was verified in vitro.

Primers included in the PCR were 60 Vbeta and 13 Jbeta primers. Authors' methods: It was a later analysis that counted roughly 79 million unique TCR beta chains, of which 9.5 million to 14 million were shared. Assay: immunoSEQ multiplex PCR; the TCRdb copy retains only in-frame clones and omits some. For V, J and clone size, that table is used; D and trimming come from the DNA. The repertoire includes some 190,000 clones, roughly 73% of them detected once, and approximately 2% sits in the top ten. V trimming: 1 base; J trimming: 4 bases; junction bases outside the gene matches: 6. Per the germline V gene, CDR1 is SGHAT and CDR2 is FQNNGV. This CDR3 region has 15 residues. In regard to this clone: Its specificity is unknown.

Every donor was a healthy person donating bone marrow. The sample comprised PBMCs. The sequence derives from a woman in her 30s in good health and CMV-seropositive. This chain joins TRBV11-2 and TRBJ2-5; 7 bases match TRBD2. CDR3 loop: CASSLGAGVPETQYF. DNA for the CDR3: TGTGCCAGCAGCTTAGGGGCGGGAGTACCAGAGACCCAGTACTTC.